The present TCR beta chain was sequenced within a study of cytomegalovirus exposure and HLA in healthy donors. Assay used: immunoSEQ multiplex PCR; TCRdb lists only in-frame clones, some missing. The data contain 150,000 to 200,000 clones, about nine tenths of them singletons. Germline CDR1 and CDR2: SNHLY and FYNNEI. This CDR3 comprises 14 residues. Trimming took off 11 bases at V and 6 bases at J, with 19 bases between the two ends. The receptor was isolated from a man younger than 30 in good health and CMV-seropositive. The sequenced sample was PBMCs. This chain links TRBV2 with TRBJ2-2, with D tentatively TRBD1 (6 bases). The CDR3 bases are TGTGCCTGCTATCCCAGAGACAGGCCCGGGGAGCTGTTTTTT. This encodes CACYPRDRPGELFF.